This T cell receptor (beta chain) was documented in a study of CXCR3-negative and CXCR3-positive naive CD8 T cells. By phenotype, naive CD8+ T cells were CD45RO-CCR7+CD27+CD95-. The CDR3 totals 15 residues. Germline values: CDR1 DFQATT, CDR2 SNEGSKA (reference sequence). General study points: TRB CDR3 properties indicated TCR strength, while surface CD5 was similar across naive subsets. Much lower diversity was found in memory CD8+ cells, while both naive subsets had comparably high diversity.

Concerning this clonotype itself: Its cognate antigen is unknown.

The authors made the TRB cDNA libraries by 5' RACE using UMI labels. TCRdb derives one entry per CDR3 protein from the 5' RACE reads, leaving out DNA. This listing includes approximately 47,000 distinct CDR3 sequences. This sequence joins TRBV20-1 and TRBJ2-6; absent DNA, TCRdb's TRBD1 call cannot be checked. The sequence was collected from a human donor in good health. Some clones in this sample may be carry-over from other donors' samples. The sequencing sample was made of naive CXCR3- CD8+ T cells from blood. The subset here: CD45RO-CCR7+CD27+CD95- naive CD8+ T cells lacking CXCR3 (TNR3-). CDR3 sequence: CSARDLSLWPYVLTF.